This T cell receptor (beta chain) was found in a study of cytomegalovirus exposure and HLA in healthy donors. General study results and limits: The study put 150 to 200 TCR beta chains on its list as cytomegalovirus-associated. In vitro experiments confirmed that a few CMV-associated chains were specific for CMV antigens.

Only in-frame clones appear in the TCRdb table, and some are missing; sequencing was by immunoSEQ multiplex PCR. This table holds roughly 140,000 clones, 85% to 90% found once. Notes on this clone: What it binds is not known.

The donors were part of the validation cohort of fewer than 150 subjects. That cohort was separate from the first cohort, which comprised 500 to 700 subjects. This clonotype was sampled from a woman aged 18-29 years in good health and CMV-seropositive. Sequences were obtained from PBMCs.

CDR3 region: CASSLGSGTGNGYTF. The DNA of the CDR3 is TGCGCCAGCAGCTTGGGGTCCGGGACAGGGAATGGCTACACCTTC. The chain links TRBV5-1 to TRBJ1-2, with 9 bases identical to TRBD1. Germline assignment: CDR1 SGHRS and CDR2 YFSETQ. J was trimmed by 6 bases and V by 0 bases; bases with no gene match: 6. The length of the CDR3 is 15 residues.